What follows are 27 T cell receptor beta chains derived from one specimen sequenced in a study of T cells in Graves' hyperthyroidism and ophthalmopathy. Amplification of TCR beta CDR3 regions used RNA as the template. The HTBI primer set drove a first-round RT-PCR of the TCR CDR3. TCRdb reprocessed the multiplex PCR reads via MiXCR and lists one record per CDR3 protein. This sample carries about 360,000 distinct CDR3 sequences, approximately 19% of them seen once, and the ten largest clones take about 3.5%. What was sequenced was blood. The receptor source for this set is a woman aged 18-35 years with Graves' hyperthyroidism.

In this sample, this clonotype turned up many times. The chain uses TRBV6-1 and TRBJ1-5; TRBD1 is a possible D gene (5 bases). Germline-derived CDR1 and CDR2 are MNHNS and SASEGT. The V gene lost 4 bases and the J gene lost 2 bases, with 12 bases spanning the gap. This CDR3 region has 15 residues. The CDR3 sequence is CASSVGDWGNQPQHF. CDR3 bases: TGTGCCAGCAGTGTGGGGGATTGGGGCAATCAGCCCCAGCATTTT.

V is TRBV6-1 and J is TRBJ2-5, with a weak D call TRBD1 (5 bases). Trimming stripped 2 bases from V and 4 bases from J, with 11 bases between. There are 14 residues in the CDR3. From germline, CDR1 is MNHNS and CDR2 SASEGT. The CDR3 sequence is CASSEQGWGETQYF. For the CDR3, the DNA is TGTGCCAGCAGTGAACAGGGCTGGGGAGAGACCCAGTACTTC.

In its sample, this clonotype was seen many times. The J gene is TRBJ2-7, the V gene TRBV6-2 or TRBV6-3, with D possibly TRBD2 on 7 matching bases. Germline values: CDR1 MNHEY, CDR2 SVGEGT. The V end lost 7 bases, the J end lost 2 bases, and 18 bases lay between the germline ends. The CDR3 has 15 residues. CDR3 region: CASTKSGGWTYEQYF. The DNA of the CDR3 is TGTGCCAGCACCAAGTCGGGGGGCTGGACCTACGAGCAGTACTTC.

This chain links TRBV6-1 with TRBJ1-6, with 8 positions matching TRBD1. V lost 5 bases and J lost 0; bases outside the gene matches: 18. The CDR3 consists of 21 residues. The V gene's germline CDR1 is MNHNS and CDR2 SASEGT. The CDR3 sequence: CASSRRIPGWTGSSYNSPLHF. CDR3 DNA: TGTGCCAGCAGTCGAAGGATACCTGGGTGGACAGGGAGCTCCTATAATTCACCCCTCCACTTT.

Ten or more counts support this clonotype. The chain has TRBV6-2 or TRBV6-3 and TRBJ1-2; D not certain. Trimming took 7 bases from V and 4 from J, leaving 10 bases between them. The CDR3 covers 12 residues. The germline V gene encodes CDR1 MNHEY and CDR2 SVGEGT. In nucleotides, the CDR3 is TGTGCCAGCACCCCTGGCGTCTATGGCTACACCTTC. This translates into CASTPGVYGYTF.

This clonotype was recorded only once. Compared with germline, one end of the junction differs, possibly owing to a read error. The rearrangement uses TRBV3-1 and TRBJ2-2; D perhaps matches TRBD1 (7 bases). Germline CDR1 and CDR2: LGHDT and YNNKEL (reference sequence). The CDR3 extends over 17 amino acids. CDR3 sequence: CASSSHVRGANTGERFF. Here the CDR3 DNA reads TGTGCCAGCAGCTCGCATGTCAGGGGGGCGAACACCGGGGAGCGGTTTTTT.

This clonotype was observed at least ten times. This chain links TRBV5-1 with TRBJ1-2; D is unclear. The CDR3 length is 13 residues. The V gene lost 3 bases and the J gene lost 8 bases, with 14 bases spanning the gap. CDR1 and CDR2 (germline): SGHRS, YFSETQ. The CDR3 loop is CASSSTAGGGYTF. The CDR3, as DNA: TGCGCCAGCAGCTCGACCGCCGGAGGGGGCTACACCTTC.

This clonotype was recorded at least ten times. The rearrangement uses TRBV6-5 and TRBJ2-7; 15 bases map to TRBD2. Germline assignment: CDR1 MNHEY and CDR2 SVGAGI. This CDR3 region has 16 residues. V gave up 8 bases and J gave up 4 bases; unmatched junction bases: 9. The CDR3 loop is CASGGTSGGKRYEQYF. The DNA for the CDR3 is TGTGCCAGCGGGGGGACTAGCGGGGGGAAACGATACGAGCAGTACTTC.

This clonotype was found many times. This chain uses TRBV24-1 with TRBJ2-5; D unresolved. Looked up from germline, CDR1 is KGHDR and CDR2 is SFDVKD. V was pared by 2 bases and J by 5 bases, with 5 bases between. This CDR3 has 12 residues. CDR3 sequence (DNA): TGTGCCACCAGTGATTCCTTGGAGACCCAGTACTTC. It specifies CATSDSLETQYF.

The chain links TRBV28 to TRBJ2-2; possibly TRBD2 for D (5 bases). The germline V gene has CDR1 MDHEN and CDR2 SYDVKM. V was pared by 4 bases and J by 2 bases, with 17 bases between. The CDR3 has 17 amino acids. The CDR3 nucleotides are TGTGCCAGCAGTTCGTCCCGGGGAACGGTAAACACCGGGGAGCTGTTTTTT. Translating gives CASSSSRGTVNTGELFF.

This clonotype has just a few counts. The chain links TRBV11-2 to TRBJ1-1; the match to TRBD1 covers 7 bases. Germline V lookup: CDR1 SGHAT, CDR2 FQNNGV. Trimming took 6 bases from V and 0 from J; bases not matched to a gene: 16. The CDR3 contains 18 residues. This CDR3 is CASRRSGRGQRLNTEAFF. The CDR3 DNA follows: TGTGCCAGCAGAAGATCCGGCCGGGGACAGAGACTGAACACTGAAGCTTTCTTT.

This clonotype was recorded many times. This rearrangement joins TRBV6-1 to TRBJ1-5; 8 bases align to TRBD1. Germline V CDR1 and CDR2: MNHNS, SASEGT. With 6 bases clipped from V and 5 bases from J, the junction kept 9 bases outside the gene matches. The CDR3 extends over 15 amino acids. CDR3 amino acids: CASRRVAGGDQPQHF. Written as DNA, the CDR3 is TGTGCCAGCAGGCGGGTGGCAGGGGGCGATCAGCCCCAGCATTTT.

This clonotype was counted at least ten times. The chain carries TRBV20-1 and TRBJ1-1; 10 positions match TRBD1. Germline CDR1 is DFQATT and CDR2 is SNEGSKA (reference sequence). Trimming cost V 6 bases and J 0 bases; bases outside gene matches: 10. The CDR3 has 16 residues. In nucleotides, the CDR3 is TGCAGTGCAACTCCCGGGACAGGGGCCTTGAACACTGAAGCTTTCTTT. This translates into CSATPGTGALNTEAFF.

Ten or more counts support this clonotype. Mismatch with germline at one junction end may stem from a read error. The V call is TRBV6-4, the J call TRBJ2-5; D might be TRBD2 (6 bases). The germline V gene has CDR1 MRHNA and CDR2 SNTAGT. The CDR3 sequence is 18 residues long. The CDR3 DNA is TGTGCCAGCAGTCCTTTGGCCCGGGGTGGGGGGTTCCAAGAGGCCCAGTACTTC. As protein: CASSPLARGGGFQEAQYF.

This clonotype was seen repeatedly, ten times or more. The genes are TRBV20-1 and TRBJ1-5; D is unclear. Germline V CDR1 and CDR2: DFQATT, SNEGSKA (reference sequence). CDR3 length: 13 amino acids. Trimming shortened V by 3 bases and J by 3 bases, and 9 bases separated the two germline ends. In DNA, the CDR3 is TGCAGTGCTAGTGTGGAAAACAATCAGCCCCAGCATTTT. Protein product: CSASVENNQPQHF.

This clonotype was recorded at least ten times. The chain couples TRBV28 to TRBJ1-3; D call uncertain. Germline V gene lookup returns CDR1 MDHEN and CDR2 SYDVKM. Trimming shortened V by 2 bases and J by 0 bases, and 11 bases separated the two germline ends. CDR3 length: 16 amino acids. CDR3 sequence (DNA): TGTGCCAGCAGTTTACGCATCGGGGTCTCTGGAAACACCATATATTTT. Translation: CASSLRIGVSGNTIYF.

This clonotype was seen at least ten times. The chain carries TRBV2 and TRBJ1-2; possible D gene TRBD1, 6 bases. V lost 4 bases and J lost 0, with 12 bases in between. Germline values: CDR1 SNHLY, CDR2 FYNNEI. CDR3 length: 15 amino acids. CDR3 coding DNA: TGTGCCAGCAGTGGCCTACAGGGTTCTAACTATGGCTACACCTTC. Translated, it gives CASSGLQGSNYGYTF.

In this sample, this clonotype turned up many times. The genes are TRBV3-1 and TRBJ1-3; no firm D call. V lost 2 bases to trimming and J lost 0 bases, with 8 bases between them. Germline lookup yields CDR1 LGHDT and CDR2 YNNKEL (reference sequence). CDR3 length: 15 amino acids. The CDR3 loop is CASSQTGPSGNTIYF. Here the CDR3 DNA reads TGTGCCAGCAGCCAAACGGGCCCCTCTGGAAACACCATATATTTT.

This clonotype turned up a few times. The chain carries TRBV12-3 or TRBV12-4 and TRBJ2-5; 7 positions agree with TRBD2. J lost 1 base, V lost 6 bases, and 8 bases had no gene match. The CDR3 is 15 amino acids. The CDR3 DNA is TGTGCCAGCAGCCCTGCTAGCGGCCCCCAAGAGACCCAGTACTTC. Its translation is CASSPASGPQETQYF.

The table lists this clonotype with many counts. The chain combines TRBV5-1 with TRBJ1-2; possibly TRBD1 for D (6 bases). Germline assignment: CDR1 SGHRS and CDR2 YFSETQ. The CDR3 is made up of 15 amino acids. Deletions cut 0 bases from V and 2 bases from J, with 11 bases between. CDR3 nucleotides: TGCGCCAGCAGCTTGGAGGGACAAATCAACTATGGCTACACCTTC. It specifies CASSLEGQINYGYTF.

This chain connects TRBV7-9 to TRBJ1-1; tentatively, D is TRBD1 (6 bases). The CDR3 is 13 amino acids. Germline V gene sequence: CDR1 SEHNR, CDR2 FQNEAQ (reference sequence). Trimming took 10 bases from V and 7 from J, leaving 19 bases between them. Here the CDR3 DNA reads TGTGCCACCAGACCGGGACAACCGATTGAAGCTTTCTTT. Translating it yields CATRPGQPIEAFF.

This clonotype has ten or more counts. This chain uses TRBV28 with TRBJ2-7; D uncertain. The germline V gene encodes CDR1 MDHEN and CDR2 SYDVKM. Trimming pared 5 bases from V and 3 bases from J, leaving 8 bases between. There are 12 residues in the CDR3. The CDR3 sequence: CASSPPGYEQYF. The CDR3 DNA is TGTGCCAGCAGTCCCCCGGGCTACGAGCAGTACTTC.

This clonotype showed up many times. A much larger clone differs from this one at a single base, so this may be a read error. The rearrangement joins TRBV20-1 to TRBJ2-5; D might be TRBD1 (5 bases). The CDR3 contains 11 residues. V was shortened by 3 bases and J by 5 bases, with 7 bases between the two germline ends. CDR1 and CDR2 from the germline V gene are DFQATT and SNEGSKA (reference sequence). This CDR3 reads CSASKGETQYF. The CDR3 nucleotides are TGCAGTGCTAGTAAGGGGGAGACCCAGTACTTC.

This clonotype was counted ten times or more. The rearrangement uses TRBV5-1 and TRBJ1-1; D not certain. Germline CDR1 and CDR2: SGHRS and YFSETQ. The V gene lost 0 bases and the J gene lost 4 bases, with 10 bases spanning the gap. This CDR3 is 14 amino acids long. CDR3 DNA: TGCGCCAGCAGCTTGGCCCCCGGCGGCACTGAAGCTTTCTTT. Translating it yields CASSLAPGGTEAFF.

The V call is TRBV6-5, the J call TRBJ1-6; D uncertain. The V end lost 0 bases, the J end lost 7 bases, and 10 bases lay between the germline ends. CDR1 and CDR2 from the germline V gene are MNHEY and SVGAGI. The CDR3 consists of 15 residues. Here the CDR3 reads CASSYSKGLNSPLHF. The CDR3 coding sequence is TGTGCCAGCAGTTACTCGAAAGGCCTAAATTCACCCCTCCACTTT.

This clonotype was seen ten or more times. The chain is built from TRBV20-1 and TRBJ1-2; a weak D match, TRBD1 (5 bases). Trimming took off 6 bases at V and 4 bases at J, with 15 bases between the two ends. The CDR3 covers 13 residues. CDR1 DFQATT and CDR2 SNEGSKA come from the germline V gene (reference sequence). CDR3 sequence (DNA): TGCAGTGCCCATAACCAGGGATTCTATGGCTACACCTTC. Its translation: CSAHNQGFYGYTF.

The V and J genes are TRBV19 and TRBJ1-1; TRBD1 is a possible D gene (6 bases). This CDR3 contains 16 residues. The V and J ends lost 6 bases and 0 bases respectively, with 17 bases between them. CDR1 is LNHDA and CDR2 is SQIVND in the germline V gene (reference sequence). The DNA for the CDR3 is TGTGCCAGTAGCCTTTTGCCAGGGGCCCTGAACACTGAAGCTTTCTTT. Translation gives CASSLLPGALNTEAFF.